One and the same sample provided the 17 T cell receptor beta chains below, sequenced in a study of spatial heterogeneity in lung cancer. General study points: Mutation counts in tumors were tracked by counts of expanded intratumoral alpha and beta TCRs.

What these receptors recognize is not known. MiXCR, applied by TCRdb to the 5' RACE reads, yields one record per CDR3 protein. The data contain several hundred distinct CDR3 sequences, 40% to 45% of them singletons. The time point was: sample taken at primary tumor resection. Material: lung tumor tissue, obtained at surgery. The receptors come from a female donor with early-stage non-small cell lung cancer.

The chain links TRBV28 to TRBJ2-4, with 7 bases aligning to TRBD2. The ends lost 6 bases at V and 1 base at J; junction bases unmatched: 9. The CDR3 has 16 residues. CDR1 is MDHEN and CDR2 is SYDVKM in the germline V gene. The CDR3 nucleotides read TGTGCCAGCAGGCGGTACAATAGCGGGGCCAAAAACATTCAGTACTTC. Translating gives CASRRYNSGAKNIQYF. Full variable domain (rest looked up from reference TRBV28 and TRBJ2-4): DVKVTQSSRYLVKRTGEKVFLECVQDMDHENMFWYRQDPGLGLRLIYFSYDVKMKEKGDIPEGYSVSREKKERFSLILESASTNQTSMYLCASRRYNSGAKNIQYFGAGTRLSVL.

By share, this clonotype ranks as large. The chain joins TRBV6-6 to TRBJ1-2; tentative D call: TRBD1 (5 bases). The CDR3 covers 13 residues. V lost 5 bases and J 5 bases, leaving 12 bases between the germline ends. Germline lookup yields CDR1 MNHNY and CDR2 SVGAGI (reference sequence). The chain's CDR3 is CASSQGDWYGYTF. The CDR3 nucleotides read TGTGCCAGCAGTCAGGGCGACTGGTATGGCTACACCTTC.

DNA for the CDR3: TGTGCCAGCAGTACATCCAACGAGCAGTACGTC. Protein sequence: CASSTSNEQYV. V and J are TRBV28 and TRBJ2-7; unclear D gene. Germline CDR1 reads MDHEN; CDR2 reads SYDVKM. The CDR3 has 11 amino acids. Between the trimmed V and J ends, which lost 5 bases and 5 bases, there was a span of 7 bases.

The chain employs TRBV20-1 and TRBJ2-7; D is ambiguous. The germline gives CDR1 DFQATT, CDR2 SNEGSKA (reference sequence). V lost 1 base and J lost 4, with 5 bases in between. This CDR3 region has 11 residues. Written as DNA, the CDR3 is TGCAGTGCTAGAGGGGGATACGAGCAGTACTTC. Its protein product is CSARGGYEQYF.

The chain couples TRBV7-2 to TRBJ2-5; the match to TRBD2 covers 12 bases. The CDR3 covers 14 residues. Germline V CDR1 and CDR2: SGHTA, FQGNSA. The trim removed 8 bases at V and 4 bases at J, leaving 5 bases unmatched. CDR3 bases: TGTGCCAGCCGACTAGCGGGAGTAGGAGAGACCCAGTACTTC. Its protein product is CASRLAGVGETQYF.

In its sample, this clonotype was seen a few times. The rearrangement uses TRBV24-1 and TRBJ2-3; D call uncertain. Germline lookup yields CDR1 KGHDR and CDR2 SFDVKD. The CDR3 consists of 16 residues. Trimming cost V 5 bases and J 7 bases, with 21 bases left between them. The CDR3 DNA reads TGTGCCACCAGTGTAGGAAATCGCGGAGCTCAGAATACGCAGTATTTT. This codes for CATSVGNRGAQNTQYF.

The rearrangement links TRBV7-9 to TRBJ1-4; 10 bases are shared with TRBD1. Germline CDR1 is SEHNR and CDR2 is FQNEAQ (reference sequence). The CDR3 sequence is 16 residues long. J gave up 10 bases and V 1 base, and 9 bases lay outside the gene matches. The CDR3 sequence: CASSLDATGGNRKLFF. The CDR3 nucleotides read TGTGCCAGCAGCTTAGACGCGACAGGGGGCAATCGAAAACTGTTTTTT.

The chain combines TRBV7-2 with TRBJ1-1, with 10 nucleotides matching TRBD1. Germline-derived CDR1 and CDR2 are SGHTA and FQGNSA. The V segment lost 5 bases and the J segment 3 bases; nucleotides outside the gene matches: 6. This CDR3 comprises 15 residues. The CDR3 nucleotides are TGTGCCAGCAGCCCCGACAGGGGGCGCGACACTGAAGCTTTCTTT. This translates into CASSPDRGRDTEAFF. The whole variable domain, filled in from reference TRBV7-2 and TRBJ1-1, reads GAGVSQSPSNKVTEKGKDVELRCDPISGHTALYWYRQSLGQGLEFLIYFQGNSAPDKSGLPSDRFSAERTGGSVSTLTIQRTQQEDSAVYLCASSPDRGRDTEAFFGQGTRLTVV.

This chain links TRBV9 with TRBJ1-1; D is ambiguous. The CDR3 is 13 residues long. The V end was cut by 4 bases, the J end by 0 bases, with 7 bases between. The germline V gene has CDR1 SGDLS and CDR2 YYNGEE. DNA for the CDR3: TGTGCCAGCAGCCCTACTATGAACACTGAAGCTTTCTTT. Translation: CASSPTMNTEAFF.

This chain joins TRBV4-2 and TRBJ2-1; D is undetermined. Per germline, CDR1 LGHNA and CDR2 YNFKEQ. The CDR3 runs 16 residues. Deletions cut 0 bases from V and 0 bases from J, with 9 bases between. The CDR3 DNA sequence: TGTGCCAGCAGCCAAGACCGGAGTGTCTCCTACAATGAGCAGTTCTTC. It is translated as CASSQDRSVSYNEQFF.

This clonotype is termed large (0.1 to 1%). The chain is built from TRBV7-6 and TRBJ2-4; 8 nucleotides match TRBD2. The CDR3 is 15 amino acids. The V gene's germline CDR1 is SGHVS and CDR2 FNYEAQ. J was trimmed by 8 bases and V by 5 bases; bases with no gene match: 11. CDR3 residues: CASSPGTRGLDIQYF. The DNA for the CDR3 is TGTGCCAGCAGCCCGGGGACTAGGGGGTTGGACATTCAGTACTTC.

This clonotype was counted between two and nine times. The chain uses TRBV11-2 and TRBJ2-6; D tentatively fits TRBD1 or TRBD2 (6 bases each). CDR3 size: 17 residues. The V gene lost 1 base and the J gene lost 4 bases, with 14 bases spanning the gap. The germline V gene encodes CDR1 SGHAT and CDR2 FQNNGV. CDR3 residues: CASSLAPGASGANVLTF. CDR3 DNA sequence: TGTGCCAGCAGCTTAGCCCCGGGGGCGTCCGGGGCCAACGTCCTGACTTTC.

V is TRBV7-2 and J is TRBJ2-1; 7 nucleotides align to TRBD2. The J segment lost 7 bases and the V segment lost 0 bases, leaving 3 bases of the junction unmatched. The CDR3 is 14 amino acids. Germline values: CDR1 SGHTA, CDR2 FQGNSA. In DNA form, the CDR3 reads TGTGCCAGCAGCTTAGCGGGAGGGCCTAATGAGCAGTTCTTC. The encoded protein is CASSLAGGPNEQFF.

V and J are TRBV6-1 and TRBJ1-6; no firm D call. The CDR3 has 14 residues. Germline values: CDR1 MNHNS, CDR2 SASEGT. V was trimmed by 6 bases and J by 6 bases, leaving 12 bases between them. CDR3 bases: TGTGCCAGCAGCGAACAGAGACCTAATTCACCCCTCCACTTT. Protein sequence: CASSEQRPNSPLHF.

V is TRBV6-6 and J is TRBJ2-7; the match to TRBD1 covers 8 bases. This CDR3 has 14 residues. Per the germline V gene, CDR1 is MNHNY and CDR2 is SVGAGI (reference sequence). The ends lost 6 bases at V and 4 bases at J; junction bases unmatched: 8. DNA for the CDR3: TGTGCCAGCAGACAAGGGACAGGAGCTTACGAGCAGTACGTC. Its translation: CASRQGTGAYEQYV.

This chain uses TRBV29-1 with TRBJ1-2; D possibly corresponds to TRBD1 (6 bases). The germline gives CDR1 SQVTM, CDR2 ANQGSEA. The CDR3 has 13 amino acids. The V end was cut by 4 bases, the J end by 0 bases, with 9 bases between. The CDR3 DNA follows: TGCAGCGTTGGAGGGGGGCCTAACTATGGCTACACCTTC. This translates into CSVGGGPNYGYTF.

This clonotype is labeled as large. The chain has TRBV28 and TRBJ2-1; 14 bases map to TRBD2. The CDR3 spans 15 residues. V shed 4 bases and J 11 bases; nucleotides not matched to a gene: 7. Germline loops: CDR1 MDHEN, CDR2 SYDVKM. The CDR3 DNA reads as TGTGCCAGCAGTTCCCGGACTAGCGGGGGGTCTAAGCAGTTCTTC. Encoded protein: CASSSRTSGGSKQFF.